This T cell receptor (beta chain) was sequenced for a study of cytomegalovirus exposure and HLA in healthy donors. Primers included in the PCR were 60 Vbeta and 13 Jbeta primers. Using immunoSEQ multiplex PCR, the repertoire was profiled, and TCRdb retains in-frame clones only, with some absent. The table includes 130,000 to 150,000 clones, 80% detected once. The CDR3 totals 14 residues. V lost 7 bases and J lost 4, with 13 bases in between. Germline V CDR1 and CDR2: MGHDK, SYGVNS. This TCR was sampled from a man in his forties in good health and CMV-seronegative. Material for sequencing was PBMCs. V and J are TRBV25-1 and TRBJ1-4, with D perhaps matching TRBD1 (6 bases). The CDR3, as DNA: TGTGCCAGCAAAGGTGGGGGCATTAATGAAAAACTGTTTTTT. Amino acid sequence: CASKGGGINEKLFF.